These T cell receptor beta chains were read from a single sample in a study of blood T cell repertoires in COVID-19. The assay was immunoSEQ multiplex PCR, and TCRdb's table has in-frame clones only and misses some. In the table there are 46,000 or so clones, roughly 86% of which are singletons. Sequences were obtained from peripheral blood. The receptors derive from a man aged 55 to 69 with active or convalescent COVID-19. The CDR3 runs from the conserved cysteine through the conserved F or W. The D gene is left open where the match is weak. Clone size is stated in some rows and not others, as once, few, many or a class when expanded.

D	V	J	size	CDR3	DNA
.	TRBV15	TRBJ1-4	.	CATSGKQGEKLFF	TGTGCCACCAGCGGCAAACAGGGCGAAAAACTGTTTTTT
TRBD2	TRBV27	TRBJ2-2	.	CASKLAGRNTGELFF	TGTGCCAGCAAACTAGCGGGCCGGAACACCGGGGAGCTGTTTTTT
.	TRBV28	TRBJ1-6	.	CASGQNSPLHF	TGTGCCAGCGGGCAAAATTCACCCCTCCACTTT
.	TRBV27	TRBJ1-1	.	CASSLRPGNRVNTEAFF	TGTGCCAGCAGTTTACGTCCAGGGAATAGGGTGAACACTGAAGCTTTCTTT
.	TRBV6-5	TRBJ1-4	.	CASNGQTTNEKLFF	TGTGCCAGCAATGGACAGACAACTAATGAAAAACTGTTTTTT
TRBD2	TRBV28	TRBJ2-2	.	CASSLVHGGSGELFF	TGTGCCAGCAGTTTAGTTCACGGGGGGTCCGGGGAGCTGTTTTTT
.	TRBV6-5	TRBJ1-2	.	CASSYLDTYGYTF	TGTGCCAGCAGTTATCTGGACACCTATGGCTACACCTTC
.	TRBV6-5	TRBJ1-2	.	CASTKQGVGGYTF	TGTGCCAGCACCAAACAGGGAGTGGGAGGCTACACCTTC
.	TRBV19	TRBJ1-4	.	CASIAATNEKLFF	TGTGCCAGTATCGCAGCAACTAATGAAAAACTGTTTTTT
TRBD1	TRBV30	TRBJ1-5	.	CAWRGQGHQPQHF	TGTGCCTGGAGGGGACAGGGCCATCAGCCCCAGCATTTT
.	TRBV11-1	TRBJ1-4	.	CASSATMAQGDEKLFF	TGTGCCAGCAGCGCTACCATGGCACAGGGAGATGAAAAACTGTTTTTT
.	TRBV2	TRBJ1-2	.	CASSPEVNGYGYTF	TGTGCCAGCAGCCCAGAGGTCAATGGCTATGGCTACACCTTC
TRBD1	TRBV29-1	TRBJ1-4	.	CSVDLTSTRQGLFF	TGCAGCGTGGATCTTACATCGACCCGACAGGGGCTGTTTTTT
TRBD1	TRBV30	TRBJ1-2	.	CAWDRATGYTF	TGTGCCTGGGACAGGGCGACAGGCTACACCTTC
.	TRBV7-8	TRBJ2-2	.	CASRPSWSNTGELFF	TGTGCCAGCAGACCATCGTGGAGTAACACCGGGGAGCTGTTTTTT
.	TRBV5-5	TRBJ2-7	.	CASSLSRDSYEQYF	TGTGCCAGCAGCTTGAGCAGGGATTCCTACGAGCAGTACTTC
TRBD2	TRBV7-3	TRBJ2-6	few	CASSPAPPGGGEGANVLTF	TGTGCCAGCAGCCCAGCCCCCCCCGGGGGGGGCGAGGGGGCCAACGTCCTGACTTTC
.	TRBV3-1/TRBV3-2	TRBJ1-4	.	CASSQDRGEEKLFF	TGTGCCAGCAGCCAAGACAGGGGTGAGGAAAAACTGTTTTTT
TRBD1	TRBV6-4	TRBJ1-1	.	CASSDRGQSEAFF	TGTGCCAGCAGTGACAGGGGACAGTCAGAAGCTTTCTTT
.	TRBV2	TRBJ1-2	.	CASSGVGAYGYTF	TGTGCCAGCAGTGGAGTAGGGGCCTATGGCTACACCTTC